The 6 T cell receptor beta chains given below trace back to one sample, sequenced in a study of blood T cell repertoires in COVID-19 (dated by TCRdb to 2020 to 2022). Preparation of the library involved the immunoSEQ multiplex PCR assay. Sourced from immuneACCESS, this table was stored by TCRdb with only in-frame sequences that have V and J called. A share of the clones is absent; for the studies checked, an unresolved V gene accounts for under half, and the remainder has no known explanation. A total of 230,000 or so clones appear in this sample, more than 65% of them only once. The ten most abundant clones make up under 2.5% of the sample. Sample: peripheral blood. Source of these receptors: a man aged 35 to 55 who had recovered from COVID-19.

The rearrangement joins TRBV7-2 to TRBJ1-2; 9 bases are a match to TRBD1. This CDR3 has 18 residues. Germline V gene lookup returns CDR1 SGHTA and CDR2 FQGNSA. V was clipped by 0 bases and J by 8 bases; unmatched bases: 16. The chain's CDR3 is CASSLAGTGITALGGYTF. The CDR3, as DNA: TGTGCCAGCAGCTTAGCCGGGACAGGGATCACCGCCTTGGGAGGCTACACCTTC.

The CDR3: CASSQGAQAKNIQYF. For the CDR3, the DNA is TGTGCCAGCTCACAGGGGGCGCAAGCCAAAAACATTCAGTACTTC. V usage is TRBV18 and J usage is TRBJ2-4; 7 bases agree with TRBD1. The germline CDR1 and CDR2 sequences are KGHSH and LQKENI. The CDR3 has 15 residues. After removal of 4 bases from V and 0 bases from J, the junction contained 3 bases not matched to a gene. The full variable domain, its missing parts supplied by reference TRBV18 and TRBJ2-4, is NAGVMQNPRHLVRRRGQEARLRCSPMKGHSHVYWYRQLPEEGLKFMVYLQKENIIDESGMPKERFSAEFPKEGPSILRIQQVVRGDSAAYFCASSQGAQAKNIQYFGAGTRLSVL.

The chain is built from TRBV19 and TRBJ1-2; D perhaps matches TRBD1 (6 bases). V shed 3 bases and J shed 6 bases, with 11 bases lying between them. CDR3 length: 13 amino acids. CDR1 LNHDA and CDR2 SQIVND come from the germline V gene (reference sequence). CDR3 residues: CASSMQGRDGYTF. The CDR3 nucleotides read TGTGCCAGTAGTATGCAGGGGAGGGATGGCTACACCTTC.

This clone was recorded once. This sequence joins TRBV5-1 and TRBJ2-7; possibly TRBD1 for D (6 bases). The CDR3 is made up of 14 amino acids. V was shortened by 0 bases and J by 1 base, with 8 bases between the two germline ends. Germline loops: CDR1 SGHRS, CDR2 YFSETQ. CDR3 DNA sequence: TGCGCCAGCAGCTTGGAGACAGGATCCTACGAGCAGTACTTC. Its protein is CASSLETGSYEQYF.

This clone was seen just once. The chain combines TRBV11-3 with TRBJ2-3; tentatively, D is TRBD2 (7 bases). Germline CDR1 reads SGHNT; CDR2 reads YENEEA. The CDR3 has 15 amino acids. The ends were cut back, 4 bases at V and 1 base at J, with 12 bases in the middle. CDR3 coding DNA: TGTGCCAGCAGCTCTCGGGGGGCCCGCACAGATACGCAGTATTTT. It specifies CASSSRGARTDTQYF. The full variable domain, with the rest looked up from reference TRBV11-3 and TRBJ2-3, is EAGVVQSPRYKIIEKKQPVAFWCNPISGHNTLYWYLQNLGQGPELLIRYENEEAVDDSQLPKDRFSAERLKGVDSTLKIQPAELGDSAVYLCASSSRGARTDTQYFGPGTRLTVL.

Points on this clone: The sample has other DNA sequences that encode this CDR3 too. V gene TRBV30 combines with J gene TRBJ1-1; tentative D call: TRBD1 (6 bases). Per the germline V gene, CDR1 is GTSNPN and CDR2 is SVGIG (reference sequence). The CDR3 totals 13 residues. Trimming took 3 bases from V and 0 from J, leaving 8 bases between them. CDR3 sequence: CAWRDSLNTEAFF. In nucleotides, the CDR3 is TGTGCCTGGAGGGACAGCCTGAACACTGAAGCTTTCTTT.